This is a list of T cell receptor beta chains from one sample in a study of CXCR3-negative and CXCR3-positive naive CD8 T cells. TCRdb derives one entry per CDR3 protein from the 5' RACE reads, leaving out DNA. In all, the sample yields around 66,000 distinct CDR3 sequences. Specimen: naive CXCR3+ CD8+ T cells from blood. All receptors derive from a human donor in good health. Some clones in this sample may be carry-over from other donors' samples. The CDR3 runs from the conserved cysteine through the conserved F or W.

J	V	CDR3
TRBJ2-7	TRBV21-1	CASSIPTGGAYEQYF
TRBJ2-1	TRBV10-3	CATRLAGGPREQFF
TRBJ2-2	TRBV4-2	CASSQGYDTGELFF
TRBJ2-7	TRBV28	CASSKVGEQYF
TRBJ2-2	TRBV29-1	CSVERVQSTGELFF
TRBJ1-2	TRBV10-3	CAISGIAEVGNGYTF
TRBJ2-1	TRBV20-1	CSARDLAGSNEQFF
TRBJ2-1	TRBV4-1	CASSQMGQGAYNEQFF
TRBJ1-5	TRBV4-3	CASSQGIQSNQPQHF
TRBJ2-7	TRBV4-2	CASSEERSSYEQYF
TRBJ1-1	TRBV6-5	CASSARPGQGQVEAFF
TRBJ2-2	TRBV12-3/TRBV12-4	CASSLLGQQTGELFF
TRBJ2-7	TRBV9	CASSVEPGQAYEQYF
TRBJ2-5	TRBV7-8	CASSYDPMETQYF
TRBJ2-5	TRBV28	CASSTNLDPKQETQYF
TRBJ2-7	TRBV11-2	CASSLEGVHGEQYF
TRBJ1-2	TRBV5-1	CASSLGGLPYTF
TRBJ2-5	TRBV29-1	CSVDGDRAQETQYF
TRBJ2-7	TRBV5-5	CASSLRYGGTYEQYF
TRBJ2-1	TRBV2	CASTAGDNEQFF
TRBJ2-1	TRBV2	CASSVRLASYNEQFF
TRBJ2-3	TRBV4-3	CASSQATQTNTDTQYF
TRBJ2-7	TRBV12-3/TRBV12-4	CASSFSRGPDEQYF
TRBJ2-7	TRBV7-7	CASSSLEGYEQYF
TRBJ2-1	TRBV4-2	CASSQGESYNEQFF
TRBJ1-1	TRBV4-3	CASSQEPPGQIVMNTEAFF
TRBJ2-3	TRBV6-4	CASSDSSGTSGTQYF
TRBJ1-2	TRBV20-1	CSAEVRALLYGYTF
TRBJ2-7	TRBV29-1	CSVDGVRGYEQYF
TRBJ2-7	TRBV7-9	CASSQTGRSYEQYF
TRBJ2-7	TRBV13	CASSPGLEYEQYF
TRBJ1-1	TRBV12-3/TRBV12-4	CASSLSPAVGAFF
TRBJ1-1	TRBV7-9	CASSSNRALMNTEAFF
TRBJ2-5	TRBV29-1	CSVEDRTSGEPETQYF
TRBJ2-1	TRBV6-1	CASSEEREAYNEQFF
TRBJ2-1	TRBV4-1	CASSQFQSSYNEQFF